This TCR beta chain stems from a study of blood T cell repertoires in COVID-19 (dated by TCRdb to about 2020). Some background on the complete study: The collaborator samples originated in the United States, Italy and Spain and spanned the acute and convalescent phases of COVID-19. The dataset comprised deeply sampled blood TCRbeta repertoires from subjects exposed to, actively infected with, or recovered from COVID-19. The repertoires were made available in a free public database intended to serve as a resource for research on the immune response to SARS-CoV-2. The material from the prospective study consisted of cDNA or gDNA derived from T cells, B-cell-depleted T cells, or PBMCs. Where available, HLA class I and class II types were taken from metadata supplied by the sample provider and were not determined by assay-based typing. The sample metadata nearly always contained a de-identified subject ID, COVID-19 status, age in years and sex. The samples were drawn from two sources: the first 160 participants of the ongoing ImmuneRACE study, and 1,254 subjects contributed by 6 global collaborators. General conclusions and limits of the study: How much clinical and demographic metadata was included differed by source and by participant, and the metadata was provided uncurated.

Including the terminal cysteine and phenylalanine, the CDR3 comprises 15 residues. Just the 45-base CDR3 DNA is kept, in frame starting at base 1. CDR1 and CDR2 are read off the germline V gene as LGHNA and YSLEER. The V and J ends are trimmed by 0 bases and 1 base, leaving 7 bases between them. Concerning this clone itself: Its antigen is unknown. Per-base quality was not reported, and no clone a single base away is much larger than it. Other nucleotide sequences in the sample specify the same CDR3.

In Seattle, one collaborating source enrolled patients while the infection was active and tracked those patients longitudinally over the course of disease. The collaborating institutions used their own protocols to collect whole blood in K2EDTA tubes. For TCRbeta analysis, collaborators shipped samples as frozen whole blood, isolated PBMCs, or DNA extracted from either of those sample types. The immunoSEQ Assay, a bias-controlled multiplex PCR, was used to amplify TCRbeta CDR3 regions from genomic DNA. The published analysis was carried out like this. The number of nucleated cells in each sample was estimated by amplification of reference gene primers within the assay. Sequence reads were collapsed and filtered to measure the absolute abundance of every unique TCRbeta CDR3 rearrangement. For each sample, productive Simpson clonality was calculated by taking the square root of Simpson's diversity index across productive rearrangements. In its TCRdb copy, this immuneACCESS table keeps in-frame sequences only and misses some clones. Where compared with another copy, unresolved V genes explain less than half of these, and the others have no known cause. For V, J and clone size, that table is used; D and trimming come from the DNA. This sample comprises about 170,000 clones, about 85% of them detected only once. Jointly, the top ten make up 6.9% of the sample.

The chain was built from TRBV4-3 and TRBJ1-3; TRBD1 is possibly the D segment (5 matching bases). The sequenced sample consisted of peripheral blood. The sequence came from a man older than 75 with COVID-19, enrolled during active disease. The sequenced DNA is TGCGCCAGCAGCCAAGACAGGGTATCTGGAAACACCATATATTTT. Its translation is CASSQDRVSGNTIYF.